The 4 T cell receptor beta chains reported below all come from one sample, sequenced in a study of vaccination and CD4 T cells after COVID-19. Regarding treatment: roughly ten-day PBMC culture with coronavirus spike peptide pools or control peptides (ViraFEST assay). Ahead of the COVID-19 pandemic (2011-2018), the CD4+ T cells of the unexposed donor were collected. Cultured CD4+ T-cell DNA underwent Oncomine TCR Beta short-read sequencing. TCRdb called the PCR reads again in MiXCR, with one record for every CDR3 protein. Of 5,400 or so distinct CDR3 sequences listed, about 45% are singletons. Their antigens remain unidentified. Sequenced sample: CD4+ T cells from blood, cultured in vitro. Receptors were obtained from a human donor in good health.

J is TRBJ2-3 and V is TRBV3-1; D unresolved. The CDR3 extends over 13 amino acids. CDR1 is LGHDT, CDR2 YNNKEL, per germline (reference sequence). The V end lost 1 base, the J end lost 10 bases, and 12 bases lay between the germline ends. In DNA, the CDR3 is TGTGCCAGCAGCCAAGTCGAATCTGGGCCGCAGTATTTT. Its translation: CASSQVESGPQYF.

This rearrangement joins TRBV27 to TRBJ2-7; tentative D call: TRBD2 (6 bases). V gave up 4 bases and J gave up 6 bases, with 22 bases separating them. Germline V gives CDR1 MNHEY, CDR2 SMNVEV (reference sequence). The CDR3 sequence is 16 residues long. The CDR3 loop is CASSYSGIPYGGEQYF. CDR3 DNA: TGTGCCAGCAGTTATTCCGGGATCCCATACGGGGGCGAGCAGTACTTC.

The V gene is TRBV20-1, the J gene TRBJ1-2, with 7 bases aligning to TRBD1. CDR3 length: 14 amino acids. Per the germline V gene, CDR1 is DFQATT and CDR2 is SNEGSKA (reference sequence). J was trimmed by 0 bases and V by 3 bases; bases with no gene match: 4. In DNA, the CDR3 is TGCAGTGCTAGGGACAGGCCAGCTAACTATGGCTACACCTTC. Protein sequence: CSARDRPANYGYTF.

DNA of the CDR3: TGCAGTGCTAGAGATGTAGGGGCTGAGCAGTTCTTC. Its translation: CSARDVGAEQFF. The chain carries TRBV20-1 and TRBJ2-1; a weak D match, TRBD1 (5 bases). This CDR3 region has 12 residues. Trimming left V 0 bases short and J 9 bases short, with 9 bases between. Germline CDR1 is DFQATT and CDR2 is SNEGSKA (reference sequence).